The sequence of this TCR beta chain was determined in a study of OX40 agonist ivuxolimab in advanced cancers. Study information: Partial response was recorded in three patients: one hepatocellular carcinoma and two cutaneous melanoma cases. Findings and limits, study-wide: There were, on average, more expanded clones in CD8+ T cells than in CD4+.

CDR3 length: 12 residues. Germline V lookup: CDR1 MNHEY, CDR2 SVGAGI. Trimming shortened V by 1 base and J by 6 bases, and 6 bases separated the two germline ends. The cohort excluded patients with autoimmune disease history or systemic immunosuppression. This clone was recorded a few times. What it binds is unknown. Data came from immunoSEQ multiplex PCR; TCRdb stores just in-frame clones and leaves some out. The data contain nearly 70,000 clones, approximately 90% of them seen just once; the ten biggest clones take up about 8.2%. The source is an adult with an advanced solid tumor such as melanoma, head and neck, liver or kidney cancer. Sequenced material: CD4+ or CD8+ T cells sorted from blood, taken in a trial of the OX40 agonist ivuxolimab. V gene TRBV6-5 combines with J gene TRBJ1-2; the D is unclear. The CDR3 DNA sequence: TGTGCCAGCAGTTACTTCGGGGATGGCTACACCTTC. This encodes CASSYFGDGYTF.